Given below is one T cell receptor (beta chain) in context. Its antigen is still unknown. The input lacks base qualities; no much larger clone sits a single base away. The germline V gene gives CDR1 as SQVTM and CDR2 as ANQGSEA. CDR3 length: 12 amino acids, cysteine to phenylalanine. The CDR3 DNA has 36 bases and is translated from base 1. A distance of 10 bases separates the germline ends of V and J, which lose 4 bases and 4 bases respectively. These data originate in a study of Graves' ophthalmopathy and Graves' hyperthyroidism (dated by TCRdb to the late 2010s). A note on the overall study: Hyperthyroidism was considered stable if no progression to ophthalmopathy occurred within 18 months of follow-up. TCR beta repertoire signatures were used to distinguish Graves' ophthalmopathy from Graves' hyperthyroidism and to predict progression to ophthalmopathy. Once sampling was done, hyperthyroidism patients were given methimazole at a starting dose of 30 mg daily, while ophthalmopathy patients were given high-dose intravenous methylprednisolone. In total, over 130 blood samples were TCR-sequenced: some 43 ophthalmopathy, over 70 hyperthyroidism and some 17 hyperthyroidism-to-ophthalmopathy patients. In five to seven hyperthyroidism patients, T-cell repertoires of thyroid tissue and blood were compared. An independent validation cohort comprised fewer than 20 hyperthyroidism patients and over 15 patients who later progressed from hyperthyroidism to ophthalmopathy. A discovery set of 95 to 100 patients (43 ophthalmopathy, about 58 stable hyperthyroidism) was enrolled to explore V-J signatures distinguishing ophthalmopathy from hyperthyroidism. Study-wide conclusions, independent of this receptor: No statistical method was used to predetermine the sample size, and group allocation was not hidden from the investigators. The 13-signature model separated ophthalmopathy from stable hyperthyroidism with 85% to 90% sensitivity and about 81% specificity in cross-validation, and 80%/75% in the test set. In validation, the model predicted ophthalmopathy progression with 70.59% sensitivity and around 72% specificity; roughly eleven predicted patients were CT-confirmed with GO in a median of around 6 months. Most expanded thyroid clonotypes with a frequency above 0.001 also appeared in blood, which suggests that blood repertoires may reflect the immune response in the thyroid.

For repertoire sequencing, the TCR beta CDR3 regions were amplified from RNA transcripts. The first round was an RT-PCR using HTBI primers with the Qiagen OneStep RT-PCR kit, and this first round was followed by a second-round multiplex PCR, then size selection and purification. Libraries were sequenced paired-end with 100 bp reads on an Illumina HiSeq2000. The paper's processing steps were these. SOAPnuke was used to process the reads, removing any read that contained adapters or uncalled bases, had a mean Phred below 15, or lacked an exact match to the constant primer or identifier. COPE v1.2.5 was used to merge high-quality paired reads. Unique nucleotide sequences were defined as clonotypes and aligned to IMGT TRB V, D and J references using MiTCR v1.1. The analysis was limited to V-J combinations with a frequency above 0.0001, which together covered just over 98% of the repertoires. For each V-J combination, a TCR clonal expansion and chaos score was defined as F50 clonal expansion divided by the chaos observed in the TCRdist matrix. Welch's t-statistics and random forest were used to reduce the features to about 12 V-J combinations, which were then used as input to a naive Bayes classifier. The similarity between thyroid and blood repertoires was quantified using the Morisita-Horn index. TCRdb ran its own pipeline on the public reads, namely fastp trimming at Q25 and MiXCR clone calling, and kept in-frame beta chains. Duplicate CDR3 protein sequences are folded into a single record with the most common DNA and genes. The V and J calls follow TCRdb's processing rather than the paper's. Present in this sample are about 550,000 distinct CDR3 sequences, about two fifths of which were seen just once. The ten top clones hold about 4.1% of the sample.

Hyperthyroidism patients were newly diagnosed, were aged 18 to 65 years, and had a disease duration under 2 months. Patients with other autoimmune diseases, uncontrolled infections, pregnancy or lactation were excluded. Clinical symptoms, serum thyroxine, TRAb, thyroid ultrasound and orbital computed tomography formed the basis of the diagnosis. Total RNA was extracted using Trizol reagent, and RNA quality was checked on an Agilent 2100 Bioanalyzer. This sequence originates from an adult man with Graves' hyperthyroidism. The chain is assembled from TRBV29-1 and TRBJ2-5; TRBD2 is a possible D gene, resting on 6 matching bases. Sequences were obtained from peripheral blood or thyroid tissue (not recorded which). The CDR3 has the sequence CSVGDGGETQYF. Here is the DNA: TGCAGCGTTGGAGACGGGGGAGAGACCCAGTACTTC.